The rows below give T cell receptor beta chains drawn from one sample of a study of blood T cells in healthy people across ages. A single record per CDR3 protein comes from TCRdb applying MiXCR to the 5' RACE reads. The table includes under 800,000 distinct CDR3 sequences, over 20% detected once. Input material: blood. These TCRs come from a man aged 65 to 79 in good health. Each CDR3 is given with its conserved first and last residue. The D gene is left open where the match is weak. Only some rows state a clone size, as once, few, many or a class for expanded clones.

J: TRBJ2-1
size: .
V: TRBV11-3
D: TRBD2
length: 15
CDR3: CASSFGRPGDNEQFF
DNA: TGTGCCAGCAGCTTCGGGAGGCCGGGGGACAATGAGCAGTTCTTC

J: TRBJ2-4
size: .
V: TRBV6-2/TRBV6-3
D: TRBD2
length: 21
CDR3: CASSYSGWASGSLIAKNIQYF
DNA: TGTGCCAGCAGTTACTCTGGTTGGGCTAGCGGGAGTCTAATAGCCAAAAACATTCAGTACTTC

J: TRBJ2-1
size: few
V: TRBV3-1
D: TRBD2
length: 17
CDR3: CASSQLYSGRSYNEQFF
DNA: TGTGCCAGCAGCCAGCTTTATAGCGGGAGATCCTACAATGAGCAGTTCTTC

J: TRBJ2-1
size: .
V: TRBV28
D: .
length: 18
CDR3: CASSTGSGTRSSYNEQFF
DNA: TGTGCCAGCAGCACCGGATCCGGGACTCGCAGCTCCTACAATGAGCAGTTCTTC

J: TRBJ2-3
size: many
V: TRBV7-3
D: .
length: 14
CDR3: CASSLDPGADTQYF
DNA: TGTGCCAGCAGCTTGGATCCCGGTGCAGATACGCAGTATTTT

J: TRBJ2-7
size: .
V: TRBV2
D: TRBD2
length: 15
CDR3: CASREAGGESYEQYF
DNA: TGTGCCAGCAGAGAAGCGGGAGGAGAGTCCTACGAGCAGTACTTC

J: TRBJ2-1
size: .
V: TRBV6-2/TRBV6-3
D: .
length: 12
CDR3: CASRGGANEQFF
DNA: TGTGCCAGCAGGGGGGGGGCCAATGAGCAGTTCTTC

J: TRBJ2-1
size: few
V: TRBV4-3
D: .
length: 14
CDR3: CASSQDEGGGEQFF
DNA: TGCGCCAGCAGCCAAGATGAAGGAGGTGGTGAGCAGTTCTTC

J: TRBJ2-2
size: few
V: TRBV18
D: TRBD1
length: 16
CDR3: CASSRRTGSFTGELFF
DNA: TGTGCCAGCTCAAGAAGGACAGGGAGTTTTACCGGGGAGCTGTTTTTT

J: TRBJ2-1
size: .
V: TRBV6-1
D: TRBD2
length: 15
CDR3: CASRPSGRLHNEQFF
DNA: TGTGCCAGCAGACCGAGCGGGAGGTTGCACAATGAGCAGTTCTTC

J: TRBJ1-1
size: .
V: TRBV7-2
D: TRBD1
length: 14
CDR3: CASSRATGGGEAFF
DNA: TGTGCCAGCAGCCGCGCAACAGGGGGGGGTGAAGCTTTCTTT

J: TRBJ2-5
size: .
V: TRBV29-1
D: .
length: 13
CDR3: CSVDGLAGETQYF
DNA: TGCAGCGTTGACGGGCTAGCCGGAGAGACCCAGTACTTC

J: TRBJ2-7
size: .
V: TRBV5-5
D: .
length: 15
CDR3: CASSQHNGRGYEQYF
DNA: TGTGCCAGCAGCCAACATAATGGCCGCGGCTACGAGCAGTACTTC

J: TRBJ2-5
size: many
V: TRBV5-1
D: .
length: 14
CDR3: CASSLGAGQETQYF
DNA: TGCGCCAGCAGCCTAGGGGCGGGACAAGAGACCCAGTACTTC

J: TRBJ2-3
size: .
V: TRBV4-2
D: TRBD2
length: 16
CDR3: CASSPGLAGAEDTQYF
DNA: TGTGCCAGCAGCCCTGGACTAGCGGGGGCCGAAGATACGCAGTATTTT

J: TRBJ1-4
size: few
V: TRBV6-6
D: TRBD1
length: 14
CDR3: CASSRQGWNEKLFF
DNA: TGTGCCAGCAGCCGACAGGGGTGGAATGAAAAACTGTTTTTT

J: TRBJ2-3
size: .
V: TRBV5-1
D: TRBD1
length: 16
CDR3: CASSALRGLSTDTQYF
DNA: TGCGCCAGCAGCGCACTCAGGGGGCTCAGCACAGATACGCAGTATTTT

J: TRBJ1-6
size: medium-sized
V: TRBV20-1
D: .
length: 14
CDR3: CSAPVPSGDSPLHF
DNA: TGCAGTGCTCCTGTCCCTTCAGGGGATTCACCCCTCCACTTT

J: TRBJ1-6
size: few
V: TRBV2
D: .
length: 9
CDR3: CASSPPLHF
DNA: TGTGCCAGCAGCCCCCCCCTCCACTTT

J: TRBJ2-1
size: few
V: TRBV30
D: TRBD1
length: 14
CDR3: CAWRSGTGYNEQFF
DNA: TGTGCCTGGAGATCCGGGACAGGGTACAACGAGCAGTTCTTC

J: TRBJ2-7
size: .
V: TRBV6-1
D: TRBD1
length: 15
CDR3: CASSTRTGGSYEQYF
DNA: TGTGCCAGCAGTACTAGAACAGGGGGCTCCTACGAGCAGTACTTC

J: TRBJ1-2
size: .
V: TRBV28
D: .
length: 15
CDR3: CASSFRGGGNYGYTF
DNA: TGTGCCAGCAGTTTCCGTGGAGGGGGGAACTATGGCTACACCTTC

J: TRBJ1-2
size: many
V: TRBV2
D: .
length: 12
CDR3: CASSEASLGYTF
DNA: TGTGCCAGCAGTGAAGCCAGTCTCGGCTACACCTTC

J: TRBJ2-1
size: few
V: TRBV5-1
D: .
length: 14
CDR3: CASSLGMRDNEQFF
DNA: TGCGCCAGCAGCCTGGGAATGCGTGACAATGAGCAGTTCTTC

J: TRBJ2-4
size: .
V: TRBV6-2/TRBV6-3
D: .
length: 19
CDR3: CASSLFYGLGGSQRNIQYF
DNA: TGTGCCAGCAGTTTATTCTACGGCCTAGGGGGTAGCCAAAGAAACATTCAGTACTTC

J: TRBJ2-2
size: .
V: TRBV3-1
D: TRBD2
length: 11
CDR3: CATAGAGELFF
DNA: TGTGCCACCGCGGGAGCCGGGGAGCTGTTTTTT

J: TRBJ2-3
size: .
V: TRBV2
D: .
length: 14
CDR3: CASRYGGAVDTQYF
DNA: TGTGCCAGCAGATACGGCGGGGCGGTCGATACGCAGTATTTT

J: TRBJ2-1
size: many
V: TRBV12-3/TRBV12-4
D: .
length: 14
CDR3: CASSPSGSYNEQFF
DNA: TGTGCCAGCAGCCCGTCGGGCTCCTACAATGAGCAGTTCTTC

J: TRBJ2-3
size: few
V: TRBV10-3
D: TRBD2
length: 15
CDR3: CAISELVAGRDTQYF
DNA: TGTGCCATCAGTGAGTTAGTAGCGGGAAGGGATACGCAGTATTTT

J: TRBJ2-5
size: few
V: TRBV5-1
D: TRBD2
length: 14
CDR3: CASSPLSGEETQYF
DNA: TGCGCCAGCAGCCCATTAAGCGGGGAAGAGACCCAGTACTTC

J: TRBJ2-5
size: .
V: TRBV27
D: .
length: 14
CDR3: CASSMTADQETQYF
DNA: TGTGCCAGCAGTATGACAGCGGACCAAGAGACCCAGTACTTC

J: TRBJ2-1
size: .
V: TRBV6-1
D: .
length: 15
CDR3: CASSAGRATYNEQFF
DNA: TGTGCCAGCAGTGCAGGCAGGGCCACCTACAATGAGCAGTTCTTC

J: TRBJ2-1
size: few
V: TRBV15
D: .
length: 17
CDR3: CATSRDLKAGKKVEQFF
DNA: TGTGCCACCAGCAGAGATTTGAAGGCGGGAAAAAAGGTTGAGCAGTTCTTC

J: TRBJ2-5
size: .
V: TRBV5-1
D: .
length: 16
CDR3: CASSLARQAKQETQYF
DNA: TGCGCCAGCAGCTTGGCTCGGCAGGCCAAACAAGAGACCCAGTACTTC

J: TRBJ2-7
size: .
V: TRBV2
D: TRBD2
length: 14
CDR3: CASNRLATRDEQYF
DNA: TGTGCCAGCAACAGACTAGCAACTAGAGACGAGCAGTACTTC

J: TRBJ2-5
size: few
V: TRBV28
D: TRBD2
length: 15
CDR3: CASSFGLAGGGEQYF
DNA: TGTGCCAGCAGTTTTGGACTAGCGGGAGGAGGGGAGCAGTACTTC

J: TRBJ2-2
size: .
V: TRBV7-3
D: .
length: 15
CDR3: CASSLADINTGELFF
DNA: TGTGCCAGCAGCTTGGCAGACATTAACACCGGGGAGCTGTTTTTT

J: TRBJ2-5
size: .
V: TRBV12-3/TRBV12-4
D: .
length: 14
CDR3: CASSLRQLGETQYF
DNA: TGTGCCAGCAGTTTAAGACAGCTTGGGGAGACCCAGTACTTC

J: TRBJ2-1
size: few
V: TRBV2
D: TRBD2
length: 14
CDR3: CASTGRGAWNEQFF
DNA: TGTGCCAGCACGGGGCGGGGGGCTTGGAATGAGCAGTTCTTC

J: TRBJ2-1
size: few
V: TRBV4-3
D: .
length: 16
CDR3: CASSQVGEKTYNEQFF
DNA: TGCGCCAGCAGCCAAGTTGGAGAAAAAACCTACAATGAGCAGTTCTTC

J: TRBJ2-5
size: .
V: TRBV5-8
D: .
length: 11
CDR3: CASGQVQTQYF
DNA: TGTGCCAGCGGCCAGGTTCAGACCCAGTACTTC

J: TRBJ2-7
size: .
V: TRBV25-1
D: TRBD1
length: 16
CDR3: CASSEYERQGTYEQYF
DNA: TGTGCCAGCAGTGAATACGAGAGACAGGGGACCTACGAGCAGTACTTC

J: TRBJ1-1
size: .
V: TRBV4-1
D: .
length: 18
CDR3: CASSVSINWGPTGTEAFF
DNA: TGCGCCAGCAGCGTATCAATAAATTGGGGCCCTACTGGCACTGAAGCTTTCTTT

J: TRBJ2-7
size: .
V: TRBV7-2
D: .
length: 15
CDR3: CASSLGAGAVYEQYF
DNA: TGTGCCAGCAGCTTAGGTGCAGGGGCAGTATACGAGCAGTACTTC

J: TRBJ2-5
size: few
V: TRBV14
D: .
length: 14
CDR3: CASSQGLWRETQYF
DNA: TGTGCCAGCAGCCAAGGACTATGGAGGGAGACCCAGTACTTC

J: TRBJ1-3
size: few
V: TRBV12-3/TRBV12-4
D: .
length: 15
CDR3: CASSLGRGSGNTIYF
DNA: TGTGCCAGCAGTTTAGGCAGGGGCTCTGGAAACACCATATATTTT

J: TRBJ2-3
size: .
V: TRBV12-3/TRBV12-4
D: .
length: 15
CDR3: CASSFNKAWTDTQYF
DNA: TGTGCCAGCAGTTTTAACAAGGCCTGGACAGATACGCAGTATTTT

J: TRBJ2-1
size: .
V: TRBV4-3
D: TRBD2
length: 16
CDR3: CASSRGLAGGPSEQFF
DNA: TGCGCCAGCAGCCGGGGTCTAGCGGGAGGGCCTTCTGAGCAGTTCTTC

J: TRBJ2-3
size: few
V: TRBV4-1
D: .
length: 14
CDR3: CASSQAARTDTQYF
DNA: TGCGCCAGCAGCCAGGCCGCACGGACAGATACGCAGTATTTT

J: TRBJ2-2
size: .
V: TRBV12-3/TRBV12-4
D: .
length: 14
CDR3: CASSLASTVGELFF
DNA: TGTGCCAGCAGTTTAGCGAGCACGGTCGGGGAGCTGTTTTTT

J: TRBJ2-5
size: .
V: TRBV6-5
D: TRBD1
length: 13
CDR3: CANSRQGGETQYF
DNA: TGTGCCAACAGTCGACAGGGGGGAGAGACCCAGTACTTC

J: TRBJ1-1
size: many
V: TRBV5-6
D: TRBD1
length: 16
CDR3: CASSQTKRDRNTEAFF
DNA: TGTGCCAGCAGCCAAACAAAACGGGACAGGAACACTGAAGCTTTCTTT